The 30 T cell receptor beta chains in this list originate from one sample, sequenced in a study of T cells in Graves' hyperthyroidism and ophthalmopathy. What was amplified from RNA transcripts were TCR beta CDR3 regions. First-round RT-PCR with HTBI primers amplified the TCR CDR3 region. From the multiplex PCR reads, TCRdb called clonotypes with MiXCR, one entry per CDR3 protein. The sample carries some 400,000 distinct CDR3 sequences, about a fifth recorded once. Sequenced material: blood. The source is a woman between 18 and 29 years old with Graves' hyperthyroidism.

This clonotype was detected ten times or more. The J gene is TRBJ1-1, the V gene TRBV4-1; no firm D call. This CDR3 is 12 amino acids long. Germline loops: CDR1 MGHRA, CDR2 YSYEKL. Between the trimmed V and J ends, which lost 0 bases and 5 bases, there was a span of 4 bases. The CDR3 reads CASSQDYTEAFF. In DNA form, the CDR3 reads TGCGCCAGCAGCCAAGATTATACTGAAGCTTTCTTT.

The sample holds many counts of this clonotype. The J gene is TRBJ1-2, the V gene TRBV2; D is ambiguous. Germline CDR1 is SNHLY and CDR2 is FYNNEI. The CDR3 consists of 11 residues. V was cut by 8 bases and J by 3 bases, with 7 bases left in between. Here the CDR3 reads CASSGYYGYTF. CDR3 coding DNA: TGTGCCAGCTCAGGATACTATGGCTACACCTTC.

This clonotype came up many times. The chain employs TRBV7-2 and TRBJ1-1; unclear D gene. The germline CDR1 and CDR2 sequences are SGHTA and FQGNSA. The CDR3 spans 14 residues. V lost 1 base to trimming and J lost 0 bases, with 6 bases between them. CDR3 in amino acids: CASSLEVLNTEAFF. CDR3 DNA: TGTGCCAGCAGCTTAGAGGTGTTGAACACTGAAGCTTTCTTT.

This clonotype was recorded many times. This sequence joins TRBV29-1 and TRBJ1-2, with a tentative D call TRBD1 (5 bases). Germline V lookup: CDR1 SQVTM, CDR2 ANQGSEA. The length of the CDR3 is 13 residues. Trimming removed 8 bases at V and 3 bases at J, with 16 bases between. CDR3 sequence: CSSQPQGYYGYTF. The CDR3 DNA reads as TGCAGCTCCCAACCCCAGGGCTACTATGGCTACACCTTC.

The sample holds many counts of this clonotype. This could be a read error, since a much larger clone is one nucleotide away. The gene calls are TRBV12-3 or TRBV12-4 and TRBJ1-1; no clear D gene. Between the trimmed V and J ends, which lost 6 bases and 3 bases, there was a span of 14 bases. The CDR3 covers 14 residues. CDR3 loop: CASSYWEDDTEAFF. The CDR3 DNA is TGTGCCAGCAGCTATTGGGAGGACGACACTGAAGCTTTCTTT.

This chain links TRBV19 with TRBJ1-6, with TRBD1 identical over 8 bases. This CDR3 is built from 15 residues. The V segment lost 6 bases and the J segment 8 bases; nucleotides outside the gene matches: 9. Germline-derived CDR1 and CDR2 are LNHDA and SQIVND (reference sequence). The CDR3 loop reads CASRIPGQDYSPLHF. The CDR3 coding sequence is TGTGCCAGTAGGATACCGGGACAGGATTATTCACCCCTCCACTTT.

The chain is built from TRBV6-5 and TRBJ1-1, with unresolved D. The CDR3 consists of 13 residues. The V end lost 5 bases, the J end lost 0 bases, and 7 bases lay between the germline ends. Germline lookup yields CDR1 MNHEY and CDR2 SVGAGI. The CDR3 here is CASSHEVNTEAFF. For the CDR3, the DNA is TGTGCCAGCAGTCACGAAGTGAACACTGAAGCTTTCTTT.

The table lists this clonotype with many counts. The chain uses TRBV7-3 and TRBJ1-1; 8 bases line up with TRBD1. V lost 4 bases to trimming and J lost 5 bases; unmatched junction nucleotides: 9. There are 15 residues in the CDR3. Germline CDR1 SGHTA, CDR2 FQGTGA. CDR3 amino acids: CASSSTGGRVTEAFF. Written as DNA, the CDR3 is TGTGCCAGCAGCTCCACAGGGGGTAGAGTGACTGAAGCTTTCTTT.

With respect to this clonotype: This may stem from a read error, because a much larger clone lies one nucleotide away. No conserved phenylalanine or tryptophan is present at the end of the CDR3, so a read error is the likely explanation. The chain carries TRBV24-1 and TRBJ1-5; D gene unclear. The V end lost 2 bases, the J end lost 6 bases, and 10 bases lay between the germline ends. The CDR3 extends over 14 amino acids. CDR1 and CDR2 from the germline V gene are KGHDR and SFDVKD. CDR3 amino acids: CATSDSWTGQPQHS. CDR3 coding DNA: TGTGCCACCAGTGATTCTTGGACGGGTCAGCCCCAGCATTCT.

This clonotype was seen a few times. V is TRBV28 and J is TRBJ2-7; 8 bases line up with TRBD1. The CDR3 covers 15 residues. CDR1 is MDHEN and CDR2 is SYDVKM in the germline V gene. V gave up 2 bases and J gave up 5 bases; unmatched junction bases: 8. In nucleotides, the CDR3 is TGTGCCAGCAGTTTAAACACAGGGGGGCCCGACGAGCAGTACTTC. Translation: CASSLNTGGPDEQYF.

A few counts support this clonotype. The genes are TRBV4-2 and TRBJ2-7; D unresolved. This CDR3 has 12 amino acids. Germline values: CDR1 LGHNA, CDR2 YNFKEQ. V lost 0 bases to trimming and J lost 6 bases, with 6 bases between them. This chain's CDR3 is CASSQDQTEQYF. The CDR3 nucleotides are TGTGCCAGCAGCCAAGATCAGACCGAGCAGTACTTC.

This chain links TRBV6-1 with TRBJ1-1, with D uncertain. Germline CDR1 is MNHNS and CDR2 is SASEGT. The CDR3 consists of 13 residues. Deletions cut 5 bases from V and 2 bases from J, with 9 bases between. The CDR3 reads CASSKDVNTEAFF. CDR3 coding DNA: TGTGCCAGCAGTAAGGACGTAAACACTGAAGCTTTCTTT.

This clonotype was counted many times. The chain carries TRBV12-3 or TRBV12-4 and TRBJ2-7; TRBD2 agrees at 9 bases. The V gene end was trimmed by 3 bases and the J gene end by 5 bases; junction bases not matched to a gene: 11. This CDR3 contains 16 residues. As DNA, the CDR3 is TGTGCCAGCAGTTTCGGGGGACTAGCACCGGCCGACGAGCAGTACTTC. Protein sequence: CASSFGGLAPADEQYF.

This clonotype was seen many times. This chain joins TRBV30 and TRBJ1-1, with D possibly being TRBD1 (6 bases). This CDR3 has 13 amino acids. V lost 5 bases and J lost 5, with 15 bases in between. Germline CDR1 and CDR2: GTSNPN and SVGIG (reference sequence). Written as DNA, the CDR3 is TGTGCCTGGCGTGGGCTTAGGGGGACTGAAGCTTTCTTT. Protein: CAWRGLRGTEAFF.

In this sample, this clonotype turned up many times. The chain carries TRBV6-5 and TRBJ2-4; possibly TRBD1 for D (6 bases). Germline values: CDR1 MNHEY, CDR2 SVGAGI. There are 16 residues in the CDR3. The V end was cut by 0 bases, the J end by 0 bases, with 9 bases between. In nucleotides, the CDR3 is TGTGCCAGCAGTTACTCTTGGACAGTAGCCAAAAACATTCAGTACTTC. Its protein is CASSYSWTVAKNIQYF.

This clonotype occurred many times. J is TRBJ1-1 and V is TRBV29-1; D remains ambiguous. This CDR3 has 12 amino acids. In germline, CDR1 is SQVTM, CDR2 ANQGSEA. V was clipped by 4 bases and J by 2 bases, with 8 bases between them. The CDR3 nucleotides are TGCAGCGTTGTAGGAGATAACACTGAAGCTTTCTTT. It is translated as CSVVGDNTEAFF.

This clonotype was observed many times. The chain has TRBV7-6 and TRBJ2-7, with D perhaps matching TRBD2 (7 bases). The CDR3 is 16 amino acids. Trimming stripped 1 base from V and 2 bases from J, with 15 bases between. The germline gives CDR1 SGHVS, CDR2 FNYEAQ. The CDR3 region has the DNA TGTGCCAGCAGCTTAGAGGGGGGGACCGTCACCTACGAGCAGTACTTC. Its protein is CASSLEGGTVTYEQYF.

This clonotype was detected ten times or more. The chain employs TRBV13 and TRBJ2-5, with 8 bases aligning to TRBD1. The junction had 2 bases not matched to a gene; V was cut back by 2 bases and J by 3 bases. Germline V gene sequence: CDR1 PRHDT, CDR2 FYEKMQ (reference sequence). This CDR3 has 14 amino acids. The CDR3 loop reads CASSLRTGKETQYF. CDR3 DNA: TGTGCCAGCAGCTTAAGGACAGGGAAAGAGACCCAGTACTTC.

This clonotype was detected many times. CDR3 bases: TGTGCCAGCAGTTACTCACTAGGATACGAGCAGTACTTC. It specifies CASSYSLGYEQYF. This chain connects TRBV6-2 or TRBV6-3 to TRBJ2-7, with D perhaps TRBD2 (5 bases). Trimming took 0 bases from V and 4 from J, leaving 7 bases between them. The CDR3 runs 13 residues. From germline, CDR1 is MNHEY and CDR2 SVGEGT.

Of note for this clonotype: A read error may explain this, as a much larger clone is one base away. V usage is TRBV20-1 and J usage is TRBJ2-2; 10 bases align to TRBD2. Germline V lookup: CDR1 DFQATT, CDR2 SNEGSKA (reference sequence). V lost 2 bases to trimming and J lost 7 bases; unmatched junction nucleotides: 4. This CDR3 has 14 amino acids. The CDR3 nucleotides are TGCAGTGCTAGACTAGCGGGAGACATCGGGGAGCTGTTTTTT. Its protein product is CSARLAGDIGELFF.

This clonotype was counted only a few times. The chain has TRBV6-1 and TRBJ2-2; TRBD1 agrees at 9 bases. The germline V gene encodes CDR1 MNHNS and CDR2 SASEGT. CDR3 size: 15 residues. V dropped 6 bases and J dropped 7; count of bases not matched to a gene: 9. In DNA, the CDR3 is TGTGCCAGCAGAAGACAGGGGGGAAGAATCGGGGAGCTGTTTTTT. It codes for CASRRQGGRIGELFF.

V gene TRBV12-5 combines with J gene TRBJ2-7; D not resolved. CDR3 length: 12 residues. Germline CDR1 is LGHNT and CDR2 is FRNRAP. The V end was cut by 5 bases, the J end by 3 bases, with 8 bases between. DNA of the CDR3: TGTGCTAGTGGTCCTCGAAACTACGAGCAGTACTTC. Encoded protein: CASGPRNYEQYF.

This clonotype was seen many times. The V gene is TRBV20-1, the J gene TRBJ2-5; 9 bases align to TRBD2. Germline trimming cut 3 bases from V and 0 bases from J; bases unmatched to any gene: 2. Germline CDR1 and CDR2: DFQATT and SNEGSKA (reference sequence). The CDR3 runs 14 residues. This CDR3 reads CSARTSGDQETQYF. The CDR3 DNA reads TGCAGTGCTAGGACTAGCGGAGACCAAGAGACCCAGTACTTC.

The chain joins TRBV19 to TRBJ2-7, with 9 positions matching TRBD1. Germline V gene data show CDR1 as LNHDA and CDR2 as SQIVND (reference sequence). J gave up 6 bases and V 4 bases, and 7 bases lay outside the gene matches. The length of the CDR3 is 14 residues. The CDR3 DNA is TGTGCCAGTAGTACGCCGGGACAGGGAAGCGAGCAGTACTTC. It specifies CASSTPGQGSEQYF.

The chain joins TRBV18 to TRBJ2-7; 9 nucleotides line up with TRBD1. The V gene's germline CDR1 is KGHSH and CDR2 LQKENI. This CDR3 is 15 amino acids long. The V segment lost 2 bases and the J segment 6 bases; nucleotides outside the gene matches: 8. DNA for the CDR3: TGTGCCAGCTCACCATCCGGGACAGGGAGCCCCGAGCAGTACTTC. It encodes CASSPSGTGSPEQYF.

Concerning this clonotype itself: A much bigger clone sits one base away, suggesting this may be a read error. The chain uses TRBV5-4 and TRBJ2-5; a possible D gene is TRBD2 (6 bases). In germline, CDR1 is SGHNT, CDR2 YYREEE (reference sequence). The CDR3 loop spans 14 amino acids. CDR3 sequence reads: CASSHPGGQETKYF. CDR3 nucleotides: TGTGCCAGCAGCCACCCCGGGGGTCAGGAGACCAAGTACTTC. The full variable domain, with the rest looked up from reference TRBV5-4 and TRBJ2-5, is ETGVTQSPTHLIKTRGQQVTLRCSSQSGHNTVSWYQQALGQGPQFIFQYYREEENGRGNFPPRFSGLQFPNYSSELNVNALELDDSALYLCASSHPGGQETKYFGPGTRLLVL.

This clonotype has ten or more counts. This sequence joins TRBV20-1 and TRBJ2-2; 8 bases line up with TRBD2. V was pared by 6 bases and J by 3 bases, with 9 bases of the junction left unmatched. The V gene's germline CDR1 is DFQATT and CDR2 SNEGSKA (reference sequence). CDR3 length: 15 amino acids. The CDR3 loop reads CSAQPGLVYTGELFF. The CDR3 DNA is TGCAGTGCGCAGCCGGGACTAGTCTACACCGGGGAGCTGTTTTTT.

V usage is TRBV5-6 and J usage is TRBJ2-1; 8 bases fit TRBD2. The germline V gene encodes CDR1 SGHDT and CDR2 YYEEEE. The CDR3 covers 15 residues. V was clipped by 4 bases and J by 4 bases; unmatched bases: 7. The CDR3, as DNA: TGTGCCAGCAGCCGGACGGGGGGGCGGTACAATGAGCAGTTCTTC. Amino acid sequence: CASSRTGGRYNEQFF. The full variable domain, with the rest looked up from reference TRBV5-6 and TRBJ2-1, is DAGVTQSPTHLIKTRGQQVTLRCSPKSGHDTVSWYQQALGQGPQFIFQYYEEEERQRGNFPDRFSGHQFPNYSSELNVNALLLGDSALYLCASSRTGGRYNEQFFGPGTRLTVL.

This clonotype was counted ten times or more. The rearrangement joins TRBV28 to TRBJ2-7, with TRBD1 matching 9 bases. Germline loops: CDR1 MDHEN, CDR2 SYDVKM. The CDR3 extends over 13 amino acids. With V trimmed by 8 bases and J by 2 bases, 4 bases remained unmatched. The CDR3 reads CASLDRGAYEQYF. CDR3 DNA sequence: TGTGCCAGCTTGGACAGGGGCGCCTACGAGCAGTACTTC.

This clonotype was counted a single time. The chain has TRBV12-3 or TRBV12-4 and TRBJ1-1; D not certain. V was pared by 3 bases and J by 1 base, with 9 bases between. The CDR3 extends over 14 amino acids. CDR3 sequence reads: CASSFILRNTEAFF. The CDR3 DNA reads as TGTGCCAGCAGTTTTATCTTACGGAACACTGAAGCTTTCTTT.